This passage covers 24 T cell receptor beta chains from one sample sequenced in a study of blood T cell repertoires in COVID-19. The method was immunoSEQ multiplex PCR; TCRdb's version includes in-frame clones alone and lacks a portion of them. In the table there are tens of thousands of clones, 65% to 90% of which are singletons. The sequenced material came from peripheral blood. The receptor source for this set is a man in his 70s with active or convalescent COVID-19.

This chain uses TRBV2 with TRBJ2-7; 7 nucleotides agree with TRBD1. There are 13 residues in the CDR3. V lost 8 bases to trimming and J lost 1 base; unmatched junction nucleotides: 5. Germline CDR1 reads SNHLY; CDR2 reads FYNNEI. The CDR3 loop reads CASRQGSSYEQYF. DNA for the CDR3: TGTGCCAGCCGACAGGGTAGTTCCTACGAGCAGTACTTC.

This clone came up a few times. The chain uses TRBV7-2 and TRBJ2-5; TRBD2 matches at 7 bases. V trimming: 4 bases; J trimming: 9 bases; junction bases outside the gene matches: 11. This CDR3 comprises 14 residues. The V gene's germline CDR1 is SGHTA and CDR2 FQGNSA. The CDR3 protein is CASSSDRGRVAQYF. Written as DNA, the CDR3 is TGTGCCAGCAGCTCGGACCGGGGGAGGGTGGCCCAGTACTTC.

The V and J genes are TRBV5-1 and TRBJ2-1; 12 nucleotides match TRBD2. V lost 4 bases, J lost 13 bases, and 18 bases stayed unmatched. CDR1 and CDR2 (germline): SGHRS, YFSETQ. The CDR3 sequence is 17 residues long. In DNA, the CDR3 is TGCGCCAGCAGCCTACTGACAGTCGCGACTAGCGGGAGAATCCAGTTCTTC. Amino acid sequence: CASSLLTVATSGRIQFF. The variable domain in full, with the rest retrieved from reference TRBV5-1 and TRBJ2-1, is KAGVTQTPRYLIKTRGQQVTLSCSPISGHRSVSWYQQTPGQGLQFLFEYFSETQRNKGNFPGRFSGRQFSNSRSEMNVSTLELGDSALYLCASSLLTVATSGRIQFFGPGTRLTVL.

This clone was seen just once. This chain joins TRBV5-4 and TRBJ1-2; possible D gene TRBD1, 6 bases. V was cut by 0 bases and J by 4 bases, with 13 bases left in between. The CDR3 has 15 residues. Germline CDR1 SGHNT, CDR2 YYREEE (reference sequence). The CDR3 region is CASSLDPTGSYGYTF. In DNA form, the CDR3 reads TGTGCCAGCAGCTTGGACCCGACAGGTAGCTATGGCTACACCTTC.

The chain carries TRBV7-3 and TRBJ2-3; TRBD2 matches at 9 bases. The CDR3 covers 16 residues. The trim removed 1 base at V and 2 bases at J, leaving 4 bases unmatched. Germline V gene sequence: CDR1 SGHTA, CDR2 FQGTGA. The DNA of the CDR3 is TGTGCCAGCAGCTTAAACCCTAGCGGGGTCACAGATACGCAGTATTTT. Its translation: CASSLNPSGVTDTQYF.

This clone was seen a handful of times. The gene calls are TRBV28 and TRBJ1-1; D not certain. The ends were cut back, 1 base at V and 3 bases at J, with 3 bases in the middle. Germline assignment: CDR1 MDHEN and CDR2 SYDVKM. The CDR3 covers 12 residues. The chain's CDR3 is CASSLSYTEAFF. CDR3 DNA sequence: TGTGCCAGCAGTTTATCGTACACTGAAGCTTTCTTT.

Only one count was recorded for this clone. The CDR3 DNA is TGTGCCAGCAGCTTGGTCCCAGGGCCCACCTACGAGCAGTACTTC. It encodes CASSLVPGPTYEQYF. The genes are TRBV5-8 and TRBJ2-7; TRBD1 is a possible D gene (5 bases). This CDR3 is 15 amino acids long. Germline CDR1 is SGHTS and CDR2 is YDEGEE. Trimming took off 0 bases at V and 2 bases at J, with 12 bases between the two ends.

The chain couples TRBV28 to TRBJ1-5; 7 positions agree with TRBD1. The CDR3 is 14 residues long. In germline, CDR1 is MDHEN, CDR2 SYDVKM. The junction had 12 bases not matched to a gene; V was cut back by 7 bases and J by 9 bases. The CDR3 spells CASNPQGWALPQHF. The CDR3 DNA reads TGTGCCAGCAACCCACAGGGGTGGGCCTTGCCCCAGCATTTT. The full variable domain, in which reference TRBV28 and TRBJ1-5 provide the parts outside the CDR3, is DVKVTQSSRYLVKRTGEKVFLECVQDMDHENMFWYRQDPGLGLRLIYFSYDVKMKEKGDIPEGYSVSREKKERFSLILESASTNQTSMYLCASNPQGWALPQHFGDGTRLSIL.

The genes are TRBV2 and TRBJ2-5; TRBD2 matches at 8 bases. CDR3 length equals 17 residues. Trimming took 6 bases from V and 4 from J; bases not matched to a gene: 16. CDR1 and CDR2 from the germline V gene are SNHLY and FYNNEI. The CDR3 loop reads CASRSLGSGRSPETQYF. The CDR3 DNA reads TGTGCCAGCAGGTCCCTCGGCAGCGGGAGAAGTCCAGAGACCCAGTACTTC.

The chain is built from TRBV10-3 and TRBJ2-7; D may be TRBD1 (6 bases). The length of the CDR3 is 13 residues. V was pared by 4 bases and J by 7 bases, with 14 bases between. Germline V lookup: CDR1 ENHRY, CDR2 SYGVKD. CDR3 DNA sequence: TGTGCCATCAGTGGGGAAACAGGGAGAGAGCAGTACTTC. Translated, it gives CAISGETGREQYF.

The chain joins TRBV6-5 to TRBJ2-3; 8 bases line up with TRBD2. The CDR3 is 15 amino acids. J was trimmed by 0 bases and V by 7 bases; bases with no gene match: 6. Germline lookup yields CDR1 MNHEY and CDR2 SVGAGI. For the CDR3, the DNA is TGTGCCAGCATTCTTAAGCGGGGGAGCACAGATACGCAGTATTTT. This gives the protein CASILKRGSTDTQYF.

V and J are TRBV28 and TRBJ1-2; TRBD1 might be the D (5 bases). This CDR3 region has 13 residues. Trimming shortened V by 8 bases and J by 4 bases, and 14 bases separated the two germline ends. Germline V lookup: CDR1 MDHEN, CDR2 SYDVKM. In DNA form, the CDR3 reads TGTGCCAGCGGCCGCGGGGGACTCTATGGCTACACCTTC. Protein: CASGRGGLYGYTF.

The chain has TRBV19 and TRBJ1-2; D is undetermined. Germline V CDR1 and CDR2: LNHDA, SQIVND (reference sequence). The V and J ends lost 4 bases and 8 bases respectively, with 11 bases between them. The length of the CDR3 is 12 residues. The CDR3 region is CASSKAGPGYTF. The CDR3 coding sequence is TGTGCCAGTAGTAAAGCAGGTCCGGGCTACACCTTC. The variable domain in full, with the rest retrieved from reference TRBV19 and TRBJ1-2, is DGGITQSPKYLFRKEGQNVTLSCEQNLNHDAMYWYRQDPGQGLRLIYYSQIVNDFQKGDIAEGYSVSREKKESFPLTVTSAQKNPTAFYLCASSKAGPGYTFGSGTRLTVV.

This CDR3 is CASSPTGVVNTIYF. The CDR3 bases are TGTGCCAGCAGCCCGACAGGGGTTGTAAACACCATATATTTT. The rearrangement uses TRBV9 and TRBJ1-3; 8 bases match TRBD1. CDR3 length: 14 residues. Germline CDR1 is SGDLS and CDR2 is YYNGEE. With 4 bases clipped from V and 6 bases from J, the junction kept 6 bases outside the gene matches.

For the CDR3, the DNA is TGTGCCAGCAGCCCACATCTGACAGTGACTAGCACAGATACGCAGTATTTT. This translates into CASSPHLTVTSTDTQYF. This chain links TRBV11-2 with TRBJ2-3; TRBD1 might be the D (5 bases). The V end was cut by 5 bases, the J end by 0 bases, with 18 bases between. Germline assignment: CDR1 SGHAT and CDR2 FQNNGV. The CDR3 is made up of 17 amino acids.

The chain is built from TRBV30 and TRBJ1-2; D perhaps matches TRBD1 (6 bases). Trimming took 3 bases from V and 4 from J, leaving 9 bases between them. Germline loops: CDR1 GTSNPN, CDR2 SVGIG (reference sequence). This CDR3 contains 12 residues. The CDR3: CAWRQGGYGYTF. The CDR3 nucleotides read TGTGCCTGGAGACAGGGTGGCTATGGCTACACCTTC.

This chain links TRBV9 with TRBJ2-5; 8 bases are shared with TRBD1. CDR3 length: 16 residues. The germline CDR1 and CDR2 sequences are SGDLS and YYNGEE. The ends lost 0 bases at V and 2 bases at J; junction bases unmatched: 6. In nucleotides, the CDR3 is TGTGCCAGCAGCGTAGTTGGAGGACAGGGTCAAGAGACCCAGTACTTC. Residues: CASSVVGGQGQETQYF. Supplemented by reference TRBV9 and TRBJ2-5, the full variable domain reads DSGVTQTPKHLITATGQRVTLRCSPRSGDLSVYWYQQSLDQGLQFLIQYYNGEERAKGNILERFSAQQFPDLHSELNLSSLELGDSALYFCASSVVGGQGQETQYFGPGTRLLVL.

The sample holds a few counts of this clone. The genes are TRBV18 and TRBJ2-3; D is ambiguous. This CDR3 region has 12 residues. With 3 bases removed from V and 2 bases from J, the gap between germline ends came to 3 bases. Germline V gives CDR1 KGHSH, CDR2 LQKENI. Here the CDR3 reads CASSPNTDTQYF. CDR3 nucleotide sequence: TGTGCCAGCTCACCCAACACAGATACGCAGTATTTT.

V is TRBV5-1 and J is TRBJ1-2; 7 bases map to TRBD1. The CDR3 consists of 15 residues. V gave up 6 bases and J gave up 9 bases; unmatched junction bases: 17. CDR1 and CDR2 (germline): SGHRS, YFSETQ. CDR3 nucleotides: TGCGCCAGCACCCCCGGGTTAGAGGGGGCTCGTAGCTACACCTTC. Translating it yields CASTPGLEGARSYTF. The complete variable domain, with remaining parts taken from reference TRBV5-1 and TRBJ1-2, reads KAGVTQTPRYLIKTRGQQVTLSCSPISGHRSVSWYQQTPGQGLQFLFEYFSETQRNKGNFPGRFSGRQFSNSRSEMNVSTLELGDSALYLCASTPGLEGARSYTFGSGTRLTVV.

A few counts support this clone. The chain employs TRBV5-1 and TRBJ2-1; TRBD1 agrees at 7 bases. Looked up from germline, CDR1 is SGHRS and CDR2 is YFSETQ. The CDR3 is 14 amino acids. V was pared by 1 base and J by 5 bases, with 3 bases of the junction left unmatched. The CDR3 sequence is CASSLYRGDNEQFF. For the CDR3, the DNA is TGCGCCAGCAGCTTGTACAGGGGTGACAATGAGCAGTTCTTC.

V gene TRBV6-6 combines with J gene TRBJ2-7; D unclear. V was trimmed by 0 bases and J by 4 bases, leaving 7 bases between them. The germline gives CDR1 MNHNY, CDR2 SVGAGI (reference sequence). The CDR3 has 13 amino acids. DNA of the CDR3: TGTGCCAGCAGTTACTCGATAGCATACGAGCAGTACTTC. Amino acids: CASSYSIAYEQYF.

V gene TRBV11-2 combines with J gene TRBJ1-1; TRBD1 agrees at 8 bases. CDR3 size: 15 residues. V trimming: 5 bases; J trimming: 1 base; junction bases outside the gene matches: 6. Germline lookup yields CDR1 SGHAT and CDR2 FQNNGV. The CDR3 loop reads CASSPGQGGNTEAFF. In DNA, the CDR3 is TGTGCCAGCAGCCCCGGACAGGGCGGGAACACTGAAGCTTTCTTT.

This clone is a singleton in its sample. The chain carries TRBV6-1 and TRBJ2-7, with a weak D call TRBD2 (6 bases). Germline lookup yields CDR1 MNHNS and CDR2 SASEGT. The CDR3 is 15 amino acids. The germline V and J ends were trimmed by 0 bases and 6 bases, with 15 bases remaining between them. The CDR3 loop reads CASSEAGGFRTEQYF. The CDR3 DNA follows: TGTGCCAGCAGTGAAGCGGGAGGTTTTCGGACCGAGCAGTACTTC.

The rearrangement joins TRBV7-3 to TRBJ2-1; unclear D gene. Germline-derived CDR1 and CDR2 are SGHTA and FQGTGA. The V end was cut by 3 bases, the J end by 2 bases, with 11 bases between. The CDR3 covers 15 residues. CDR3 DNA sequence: TGTGCCAGCAGCTTGTATCATGGCACCTACAATGAGCAGTTCTTC. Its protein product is CASSLYHGTYNEQFF.